These T cell receptor beta chains were read from a single sample in a study of cytomegalovirus exposure and HLA in healthy donors. Generated by immunoSEQ multiplex PCR, the TCRdb table keeps only in-frame clones and is missing some. The sample includes about 190,000 clones, roughly 86% of them seen just once. The sample consisted of PBMCs. These receptors all stem from a woman aged 18-35 years in good health and CMV-seronegative. The CDR3 runs from the conserved cysteine through the conserved F or W. D genes are given only for firm matches. Clone size is given for some rows only: seen once, a few or many times, or a class if the clone is expanded.

V	D	size	J	CDR3	DNA
TRBV7-9	-	few	TRBJ2-7	CASSFPSSYEQYF	TGTGCCAGCAGCTTCCCGAGCTCCTACGAGCAGTACTTC
TRBV6-6	-	-	TRBJ2-2	CASSYRGDTGELFF	TGTGCCAGCAGTTACAGGGGCGACACCGGGGAGCTGTTTTTT
TRBV5-4	-	-	TRBJ1-1	CASSLPGNMNTEAFF	TGTGCCAGCAGCTTGCCGGGAAACATGAACACTGAAGCTTTCTTT
TRBV2	TRBD1	-	TRBJ1-2	CASSSDRGDSGYTF	TGTGCCAGCAGTTCGGACAGGGGAGATAGTGGCTACACCTTC
TRBV2	-	-	TRBJ1-1	CARQRTAGADNTEAFF	TGTGCCAGACAAAGGACAGCCGGGGCGGATAACACTGAAGCTTTCTTT
TRBV6-5	TRBD1	-	TRBJ1-5	CASSYSGTGIQPQHF	TGTGCCAGCAGTTACTCCGGGACAGGGATCCAGCCCCAGCATTTT
TRBV6-5	-	-	TRBJ2-3	CASSLGRVTVTDTQYF	TGTGCCAGCAGTTTGGGCAGGGTAACGGTCACAGATACGCAGTATTTT
TRBV7-2	-	-	TRBJ1-2	CASSPNSNRVVWYGYTF	TGTGCCAGCAGCCCGAATTCAAATCGAGTTGTTTGGTATGGCTACACCTTC
TRBV29-1	TRBD2	-	TRBJ2-7	CSVSVAGGPEQYF	TGCAGCGTTTCCGTTGCGGGAGGGCCCGAGCAGTACTTC
TRBV5-4	TRBD1	-	TRBJ1-1	CASSSRGQGAPNTEAFF	TGTGCCAGCAGCTCCCGTGGACAGGGGGCTCCGAACACTGAAGCTTTCTTT
TRBV5-6	-	-	TRBJ2-3	CASSIDTYTDTQYF	TGTGCCAGCAGCATCGACACCTACACAGATACGCAGTATTTT
TRBV30	-	-	TRBJ1-1	CAWSVEYNTEAFF	TGTGCCTGGAGTGTAGAGTACAACACTGAAGCTTTCTTT
TRBV11-3	-	-	TRBJ2-7	CASSETKGSYEQYF	TGTGCCAGCAGCGAAACGAAGGGGTCATACGAGCAGTACTTC
TRBV10-3	-	-	TRBJ1-2	CATWSGGVWDGYTF	TGTGCCACCTGGTCCGGAGGGGTATGGGATGGCTACACCTTC
TRBV20-1	-	-	TRBJ2-7	CSARGNHEQYF	TGCAGTGCTCGGGGGAACCACGAGCAGTACTTC